A selection of T cell receptor beta chains follows, all from one sample in a study of regulatory T cells in long-lasting Graves disease. A single record per CDR3 protein comes from TCRdb applying MiXCR to the multiplex PCR reads. The table shows 380,000 or so distinct CDR3 sequences, with 16% occurring only once. These data were likewise used in another study, on T cells in Graves' hyperthyroidism and ophthalmopathy.

The specimen comprised peripheral blood mononuclear cells (PBMCs), sampled at new diagnosis, from a patient treated with antithyroid drugs. These TCRs come from a woman between 18 and 29 years old with Graves disease. Each CDR3 is given with its conserved first and last residue. A D gene is named only where the DNA matches it firmly. Expanded clones get a size class; other rows say once, few or many, or leave the size out.

v_gene: TRBV7-2
d_gene: TRBD2
j_gene: TRBJ2-1
abundance: many
CDR3aa: CASSLDGGSYNEQFF
CDR3nt: TGTGCCAGCAGCTTAGACGGGGGGTCCTACAATGAGCAGTTCTTC

v_gene: TRBV27
d_gene: .
j_gene: TRBJ2-3
abundance: .
CDR3aa: CASSTGTEDTQYF
CDR3nt: TGTGCCAGCAGTACCGGGACGGAAGATACGCAGTATTTT

v_gene: TRBV18
d_gene: TRBD2
j_gene: TRBJ2-7
abundance: many
CDR3aa: CASSPPSGTTYEQYF
CDR3nt: TGTGCCAGCTCACCACCTTCGGGGACTACCTACGAGCAGTACTTC

v_gene: TRBV6-1
d_gene: .
j_gene: TRBJ2-6
abundance: .
CDR3aa: CASTPTSTGANVLTF
CDR3nt: TGTGCCAGCACCCCCACTAGCACTGGGGCCAACGTCCTGACTTTC

v_gene: TRBV5-1
d_gene: .
j_gene: TRBJ1-3
abundance: .
CDR3aa: CASSLAAGNTIYF
CDR3nt: TGCGCCAGCAGCTTGGCGGCTGGAAACACCATATATTTT

v_gene: TRBV9
d_gene: .
j_gene: TRBJ2-5
abundance: .
CDR3aa: CASSANTGSRQETQYF
CDR3nt: TGTGCCAGCAGCGCCAATACAGGGTCTCGCCAAGAGACCCAGTACTTC

v_gene: TRBV30
d_gene: TRBD2
j_gene: TRBJ2-1
abundance: many
CDR3aa: CAWSLPGTSEQFF
CDR3nt: TGTGCCTGGAGTTTACCCGGGACTAGTGAGCAGTTCTTC

v_gene: TRBV11-2
d_gene: .
j_gene: TRBJ1-1
abundance: many
CDR3aa: CASRRPGQNTEAFF
CDR3nt: TGTGCCAGCAGACGTCCGGGACAGAACACTGAAGCTTTCTTT

v_gene: TRBV10-3
d_gene: .
j_gene: TRBJ2-7
abundance: many
CDR3aa: CAIRLDSSYEQYF
CDR3nt: TGTGCCATCAGATTGGACAGCTCCTACGAGCAGTACTTC

v_gene: TRBV7-9
d_gene: .
j_gene: TRBJ2-7
abundance: .
CDR3aa: CASSFRDRFYEQYF
CDR3nt: TGTGCCAGCAGCTTCCGGGACCGTTTCTACGAGCAGTACTTC

v_gene: TRBV27
d_gene: .
j_gene: TRBJ1-5
abundance: .
CDR3aa: CASSLYGEGNQPQHF
CDR3nt: TGTGCCAGCAGTTTATACGGGGAGGGCAATCAGCCCCAGCATTTT

v_gene: TRBV5-1
d_gene: .
j_gene: TRBJ2-2
abundance: many
CDR3aa: CASSSIPGNAGELFF
CDR3nt: TGCGCCAGCAGCTCGATCCCAGGGAACGCCGGGGAGCTGTTTTTT

v_gene: TRBV4-1
d_gene: TRBD1
j_gene: TRBJ2-7
abundance: .
CDR3aa: CASSQSGTGIYEQYF
CDR3nt: TGCGCCAGCAGCCAGTCCGGGACAGGGATCTACGAGCAGTACTTC

v_gene: TRBV30
d_gene: TRBD2
j_gene: TRBJ2-1
abundance: many
CDR3aa: CASPGLAGGGNEQFF
CDR3nt: TGTGCCAGTCCGGGACTAGCGGGAGGGGGCAATGAGCAGTTCTTC

v_gene: TRBV7-8
d_gene: TRBD1
j_gene: TRBJ2-1
abundance: .
CDR3aa: CASSPTRDRVYNEQFF
CDR3nt: TGTGCCAGCAGCCCAACCCGGGACAGGGTCTACAATGAGCAGTTCTTC

v_gene: TRBV3-1
d_gene: .
j_gene: TRBJ1-1
abundance: many
CDR3aa: CASSQGSTEAFF
CDR3nt: TGTGCCAGCAGTCAGGGATCCACTGAAGCTTTCTTT

v_gene: TRBV6-5
d_gene: .
j_gene: TRBJ2-7
abundance: .
CDR3aa: CASSYVAETYEQYF
CDR3nt: TGTGCCAGCAGTTACGTGGCAGAAACCTACGAGCAGTACTTC

v_gene: TRBV6-2/TRBV6-3
d_gene: .
j_gene: TRBJ1-1
abundance: many
CDR3aa: CASSKTRHTEAFF
CDR3nt: TGTGCCAGCAGTAAGACCCGACACACTGAAGCTTTCTTT

v_gene: TRBV10-3
d_gene: .
j_gene: TRBJ2-7
abundance: few
CDR3aa: CAISDSRAGNYEQYF
CDR3nt: TGTGCCATCAGTGATAGTAGGGCAGGCAACTACGAGCAGTACTTC

v_gene: TRBV28
d_gene: TRBD1
j_gene: TRBJ2-7
abundance: .
CDR3aa: CASSLLDRGATYEQYF
CDR3nt: TGTGCCAGCAGCCTCTTGGACAGGGGGGCTACCTACGAGCAGTACTTC

v_gene: TRBV6-1
d_gene: .
j_gene: TRBJ1-5
abundance: many
CDR3aa: CASSDGWYGSSSPQHF
CDR3nt: TGTGCCAGCAGCGATGGTTGGTACGGTTCATCAAGCCCCCAGCATTTT

v_gene: TRBV27
d_gene: TRBD1
j_gene: TRBJ1-1
abundance: .
CDR3aa: CASSLSRGHLNTEAFF
CDR3nt: TGTGCCAGCAGTTTGTCGAGGGGGCATTTGAACACTGAAGCTTTCTTT

v_gene: TRBV6-5
d_gene: .
j_gene: TRBJ2-7
abundance: .
CDR3aa: CASSYLLPSELYEQYF
CDR3nt: TGTGCCAGCAGTTACCTGCTTCCTAGCGAACTCTACGAGCAGTACTTC